The clone carrying this TCR beta chain was seen only a few times. Antigen specificity is unknown. Within the sample, other DNA sequences also encode this same CDR3. Produced via immunoSEQ multiplex PCR; TCRdb's table is partial and in-frame only. This table holds 110,000 or so clones, about two thirds found once. The sample is drawn from a study of shared clonotypes between healthy human individuals. Study-wide results and caveats: With few donors, the genetic and exposure-history diversity represented was limited.

The receptor's source is a young woman in good health. The sequenced material came from memory CD8+ T cells sorted from blood. The sample's subset: CD45RO+ cells pooled with CCR7-negative TemRA cells.

Here the CDR3 reads CASSPRGGSRYNEQFF. The CDR3 DNA follows: TGTGCCAGCAGCCCCCGTGGGGGCTCTCGCTACAATGAGCAGTTCTTC. This chain joins TRBV7-9 and TRBJ2-1; D is perhaps TRBD1 (6 bases). V dropped 5 bases and J dropped 3 bases, with 17 bases sitting between them. Germline values: CDR1 SEHNR, CDR2 FQNEAQ (reference sequence). This CDR3 is 16 amino acids long. Variable domain in full (rest from reference TRBV7-9 and TRBJ2-1): DTGVSQNPRHKITKRGQNVTFRCDPISEHNRLYWYRQTLGQGPEFLTYFQNEAQLEKSRLLSDRFSAERPKGSFSTLEIQRTEQGDSAMYLCASSPRGGSRYNEQFFGPGTRLTVL.